This paragraph covers one TCR beta chain sequence. This entry is derived from a study of blood T cell repertoires in COVID-19. Overall study: The United States, Italy and Spain were the sources of the acute and convalescent COVID-19 samples. The analysed material was cDNA or gDNA that came from T cells, B-cell-depleted T cells, or PBMCs.

Unmatched junction bases numbered 5, after V lost 3 bases and J lost 8 bases. This CDR3 contains 15 residues. Germline lookup yields CDR1 MNHEY and CDR2 SMNVEV (reference sequence). The authors' processing: Estimation of nucleated cell counts relied on the amplification of reference gene primers. Clones were sequenced by immunoSEQ multiplex PCR, and TCRdb holds only the in-frame ones, with some missing. V and J calls and clone size are given by that table; D and trimming were obtained from the DNA. The table has approximately 170,000 clones, 80% to 90% seen once. The rearrangement joins TRBV27 to TRBJ2-1; 12 bases agree with TRBD2. The specimen sequenced was peripheral blood. This TCR was sampled from a woman of 80 years or more with acute or convalescent COVID-19. The CDR3 spells CASSFGLAGTDEQFF. CDR3 nucleotide sequence: TGTGCCAGCAGTTTCGGACTAGCGGGGACGGATGAGCAGTTCTTC.